Below, 29 T cell receptor beta chains from the same sample are listed, as sequenced in a study of blood T cell repertoires in COVID-19. The table came from immunoSEQ multiplex PCR; TCRdb's copy has only in-frame clones and leaves some out. The data show approximately 250,000 clones, less than 90% seen once. The material sequenced was peripheral blood. Source of these receptors: a woman in her thirties or forties who had recovered from COVID-19.

The rearrangement joins TRBV7-2 to TRBJ1-5; no clear D. Germline V CDR1 and CDR2: SGHTA, FQGNSA. Trimming shortened V by 0 bases and J by 7 bases, and 7 bases separated the two germline ends. The CDR3 is made up of 13 amino acids. CDR3 in amino acids: CASSLARGQPQHF. In DNA, the CDR3 is TGTGCCAGCAGCTTAGCGCGCGGACAGCCCCAGCATTTT.

The genes are TRBV9 and TRBJ1-6; TRBD1 matches at 7 bases. The germline gives CDR1 SGDLS, CDR2 YYNGEE. Trimming took 4 bases from V and 9 from J; bases not matched to a gene: 10. The CDR3 loop spans 15 amino acids. The CDR3 loop is CASSSVPGQPSPLHF. CDR3 sequence (DNA): TGTGCCAGCAGCTCGGTACCGGGACAGCCTTCACCCCTCCACTTT.

The count of this clone is one. V is TRBV6-5 and J is TRBJ2-7; a possible D gene is TRBD1 (6 bases). Germline V lookup: CDR1 MNHEY, CDR2 SVGAGI. The CDR3 consists of 13 residues. V was cut by 11 bases and J by 3 bases, with 17 bases left in between. CDR3 bases: TGTGCCTCCTCTCGGACAGTCCTCTACGAGCAGTACTTC. Protein sequence: CASSRTVLYEQYF.

This rearrangement joins TRBV29-1 to TRBJ2-3; possible D gene TRBD1, 6 bases. Germline loops: CDR1 SQVTM, CDR2 ANQGSEA. Trimming removed 7 bases at V and 0 bases at J, with 11 bases between. The CDR3 has 13 amino acids. CDR3 nucleotide sequence: TGCAGCGCTGTAGGGGGTAGCACAGATACGCAGTATTTT. Amino acid sequence: CSAVGGSTDTQYF.

The chain couples TRBV30 to TRBJ1-1, with 11 bases lining up with TRBD1. Trimming took 2 bases from V and 0 from J; bases not matched to a gene: 8. CDR3 length: 17 amino acids. Germline loops: CDR1 GTSNPN, CDR2 SVGIG (reference sequence). The CDR3 sequence: CAWSIGQGALMNTEAFF. The CDR3 coding sequence is TGTGCCTGGAGTATCGGACAGGGGGCCTTGATGAACACTGAAGCTTTCTTT. The variable domain in full, with the rest retrieved from reference TRBV30 and TRBJ1-1, is SQTIHQWPATLVQPVGSPLSLECTVEGTSNPNLYWYRQAAGRGLQLLFYSVGIGQISSEVPQNLSASRPQDRQFILSSKKLLLSDSGFYLCAWSIGQGALMNTEAFFGQGTRLTVV.

The chain has TRBV6-5 and TRBJ2-7; 8 bases fit TRBD1. This CDR3 comprises 13 residues. CDR1 MNHEY and CDR2 SVGAGI come from the germline V gene. The ends lost 4 bases at V and 2 bases at J; junction bases unmatched: 1. CDR3 nucleotides: TGTGCCAGCAGTTTACAGGGGGCCTACGAGCAGTACTTC. Translated: CASSLQGAYEQYF.

This clone appeared a single time. The CDR3 sequence is CASSETAAGALTNEKLFF. CDR3 nucleotide sequence: TGTGCCAGCAGTGAAACCGCGGCAGGGGCCCTGACTAATGAAAAACTGTTTTTT. The rearrangement joins TRBV6-1 to TRBJ1-4, with D possibly matching TRBD1 (6 bases). CDR1 and CDR2 from the germline V gene are MNHNS and SASEGT. The V end was cut by 2 bases, the J end by 2 bases, with 18 bases between. This CDR3 region has 18 residues.

V and J are TRBV7-9 and TRBJ1-5; D possibly corresponds to TRBD1 (5 bases). V was shortened by 1 base and J by 7 bases, with 8 bases between the two germline ends. The CDR3 is made up of 13 amino acids. The germline V gene has CDR1 SEHNR and CDR2 FQNEAQ (reference sequence). CDR3 in amino acids: CASSLGDRQPQHF. As DNA, the CDR3 is TGTGCCAGCAGCTTAGGAGACAGACAGCCCCAGCATTTT. The whole variable domain, filled in from reference TRBV7-9 and TRBJ1-5, reads DTGVSQNPRHKITKRGQNVTFRCDPISEHNRLYWYRQTLGQGPEFLTYFQNEAQLEKSRLLSDRFSAERPKGSFSTLEIQRTEQGDSAMYLCASSLGDRQPQHFGDGTRLSIL.

The CDR3 region has the DNA TGTGCCACCAGCAGAGCTATGAGGTTCTCTGGAAACACCATATATTTT. Its protein is CATSRAMRFSGNTIYF. This chain uses TRBV15 with TRBJ1-3; D gene ambiguous. Trimming removed 1 base from V and 0 bases from J, with 10 bases in between. The CDR3 consists of 16 residues. Germline V gene lookup returns CDR1 LNHNV and CDR2 YYDKDF (reference sequence).

The chain joins TRBV7-9 to TRBJ2-7, with D unclear. The CDR3 has 12 residues. CDR1 and CDR2 (germline): SEHNR, FQNEAQ (reference sequence). Trimming cost V 5 bases and J 2 bases, with 7 bases left between them. The chain's CDR3 is CASSPTPYEQYF. The CDR3 region has the DNA TGTGCCAGCAGCCCGACACCCTACGAGCAGTACTTC.

The chain uses TRBV7-8 and TRBJ1-2; D unresolved. The CDR3 runs to 17 residues. The ends were cut back, 5 bases at V and 8 bases at J, with 27 bases in the middle. The germline gives CDR1 SGHVS, CDR2 FQNEAQ. The chain's CDR3 is CASSLTPGVVELRGYTF. CDR3 bases: TGTGCCAGCAGCCTGACTCCCGGCGTGGTGGAGCTTAGGGGCTACACCTTC. The full variable domain, rest sourced from reference TRBV7-8 and TRBJ1-2, is GAGVSQSPRYKVAKRGQDVALRCDPISGHVSLFWYQQALGQGPEFLTYFQNEAQLDKSGLPSDRFFAERPEGSVSTLKIQRTQQEDSAVYLCASSLTPGVVELRGYTFGSGTRLTVV.

This clone was observed a single time. The CDR3 sequence is CAISESTGTTEAFF. The DNA for the CDR3 is TGTGCCATCAGTGAGTCTACGGGGACAACTGAAGCTTTCTTT. The chain has TRBV10-3 and TRBJ1-1; possibly TRBD1 for D (6 bases). Germline V gene data show CDR1 as ENHRY and CDR2 as SYGVKD. Trimming took off 0 bases at V and 5 bases at J, with 10 bases between the two ends. This CDR3 is built from 14 residues.

V gene TRBV11-3 combines with J gene TRBJ2-1, with a weak D call TRBD1 (6 bases). Germline values: CDR1 SGHNT, CDR2 YENEEA. The CDR3 has 16 residues. Trimming shortened V by 5 bases and J by 7 bases, and 21 bases separated the two germline ends. The CDR3 reads CASSPQTSDRLNEQFF. Here the CDR3 DNA reads TGTGCCAGCAGCCCCCAGACGTCTGACAGGTTGAATGAGCAGTTCTTC. The full variable domain, completed using reference TRBV11-3 and TRBJ2-1, is EAGVVQSPRYKIIEKKQPVAFWCNPISGHNTLYWYLQNLGQGPELLIRYENEEAVDDSQLPKDRFSAERLKGVDSTLKIQPAELGDSAVYLCASSPQTSDRLNEQFFGPGTRLTVL.

The CDR3 reads CASSPPDREVETQYF. DNA of the CDR3: TGTGCCAGCAGCCCCCCGGACAGGGAGGTGGAGACCCAGTACTTC. The chain has TRBV7-9 and TRBJ2-5; TRBD1 matches 8 bases. CDR1 and CDR2 (germline): SEHNR, FQNEAQ (reference sequence). The CDR3 covers 15 residues. Trimming cost V 5 bases and J 5 bases; bases outside gene matches: 10.

V usage is TRBV6-5 and J usage is TRBJ2-7; D might be TRBD2 (5 bases). The CDR3 runs 14 residues. Trimming shortened V by 7 bases and J by 4 bases, and 17 bases separated the two germline ends. Germline V gene sequence: CDR1 MNHEY, CDR2 SVGAGI. This CDR3 reads CASNRGVEGYEQYF. CDR3 nucleotides: TGTGCCAGCAATCGAGGTGTAGAGGGTTACGAGCAGTACTTC.

The chain carries TRBV30 and TRBJ1-1; D is uncertain. CDR1 and CDR2 from the germline V gene are GTSNPN and SVGIG (reference sequence). The CDR3 contains 13 residues. Trimming took off 0 bases at V and 1 base at J, with 6 bases between the two ends. The CDR3 DNA sequence: TGTGCCTGGAGTGTAATCGGGAACACTGAAGCTTTCTTT. Protein: CAWSVIGNTEAFF. The full variable domain, in which reference TRBV30 and TRBJ1-1 provide the parts outside the CDR3, is SQTIHQWPATLVQPVGSPLSLECTVEGTSNPNLYWYRQAAGRGLQLLFYSVGIGQISSEVPQNLSASRPQDRQFILSSKKLLLSDSGFYLCAWSVIGNTEAFFGQGTRLTVV.

The J gene is TRBJ2-1, the V gene TRBV7-6, with TRBD1 matching 10 bases. V shed 3 bases, J shed 8 bases, and the junction held 7 bases outside the gene matches. The CDR3 is 15 residues long. Germline V gene sequence: CDR1 SGHVS, CDR2 FNYEAQ. The CDR3 spells CASSLGQGIMDEQFF. The CDR3, as DNA: TGTGCCAGCAGCTTGGGACAGGGGATCATGGATGAGCAGTTCTTC. The full variable domain, rest sourced from reference TRBV7-6 and TRBJ2-1, is GAGVSQSPRYKVTKRGQDVALRCDPISGHVSLYWYRQALGQGPEFLTYFNYEAQQDKSGLPNDRFSAERPEGSISTLTIQRTEQRDSAMYRCASSLGQGIMDEQFFGPGTRLTVL.

This chain joins TRBV2 and TRBJ2-5, with TRBD2 matching over 12 bases. CDR1 is SNHLY, CDR2 FYNNEI, per germline. The J segment lost 0 bases and the V segment lost 5 bases, leaving 7 bases of the junction unmatched. This CDR3 has 17 residues. The CDR3: CASSPTSGGLNQETQYF. In nucleotides, the CDR3 is TGTGCCAGCAGTCCTACTAGCGGGGGGCTTAACCAAGAGACCCAGTACTTC.

This clone came up a few times. J is TRBJ2-7 and V is TRBV19; perhaps TRBD2 as D (5 bases). In germline, CDR1 is LNHDA, CDR2 SQIVND (reference sequence). V lost 3 bases to trimming and J lost 6 bases, with 15 bases between them. CDR3 length: 14 amino acids. CDR3 amino acids: CASSMVGGLGEQYF. In DNA form, the CDR3 reads TGTGCCAGTAGTATGGTCGGCGGACTCGGCGAGCAGTACTTC.

This chain links TRBV5-1 with TRBJ2-5, with a weak D call TRBD2 (6 bases). The germline V and J ends were trimmed by 1 base and 4 bases, with 11 bases remaining between them. The V gene's germline CDR1 is SGHRS and CDR2 YFSETQ. There are 14 residues in the CDR3. Here the CDR3 reads CASSLTPGGETQYF. Written as DNA, the CDR3 is TGCGCCAGCAGCTTGACCCCCGGGGGAGAGACCCAGTACTTC.

This clone was seen a few times. This rearrangement joins TRBV28 to TRBJ1-6; possibly TRBD1 for D (6 bases). V gave up 2 bases and J gave up 9 bases, with 14 bases separating them. CDR3 length: 15 residues. Germline V CDR1 and CDR2: MDHEN, SYDVKM. The CDR3, as DNA: TGTGCCAGCAGTTTAGCAGGGGCGCTGGGTTCACCCCTCCACTTT. Amino acid sequence: CASSLAGALGSPLHF.

J is TRBJ2-2 and V is TRBV12-3 or TRBV12-4; TRBD1 might be the D (5 bases). The germline V and J ends were trimmed by 6 bases and 6 bases, with 8 bases remaining between them. This CDR3 is built from 12 residues. The CDR3 spells CASRIGAGELFF. In DNA, the CDR3 is TGTGCCAGCAGGATAGGGGCCGGGGAGCTGTTTTTT.

The chain couples TRBV5-1 to TRBJ1-1, with 7 bases lining up with TRBD1. Trimming removed 4 bases from V and 11 bases from J; junction bases left unmatched: 23. Germline V CDR1 and CDR2: SGHRS, YFSETQ. CDR3 length: 17 amino acids. CDR3 in amino acids: CASSPDRAGGNPNRAFF. The CDR3 DNA reads as TGCGCCAGCAGCCCAGACAGGGCAGGGGGTAACCCAAATCGCGCTTTCTTT.

This clone was seen a handful of times. The CDR3 DNA reads as TGTGCCAGCTTCTGGACTGTGAACTATGGCTACACCTTC. Amino acids: CASFWTVNYGYTF. The rearrangement joins TRBV2 to TRBJ1-2, with no clear D. The V end was cut by 8 bases, the J end by 2 bases, with 12 bases between. The CDR3 sequence is 13 residues long. Germline V gene lookup returns CDR1 SNHLY and CDR2 FYNNEI.

The V and J genes are TRBV5-1 and TRBJ1-2, with TRBD1 matching 12 bases. V was pared by 5 bases and J by 7 bases, with 6 bases of the junction left unmatched. Germline V lookup: CDR1 SGHRS, CDR2 YFSETQ. The CDR3 consists of 14 residues. CDR3 nucleotide sequence: TGCGCCAGCAGTCCCGGGACAGGGGGCATTGGCTACACCTTC. Its translation: CASSPGTGGIGYTF. Looking up the rest from reference TRBV5-1 and TRBJ1-2 gives the full variable domain: KAGVTQTPRYLIKTRGQQVTLSCSPISGHRSVSWYQQTPGQGLQFLFEYFSETQRNKGNFPGRFSGRQFSNSRSEMNVSTLELGDSALYLCASSPGTGGIGYTFGSGTRLTVV.

CDR3 sequence: CASGPGLRQETQYF. CDR3 DNA sequence: TGTGCTAGTGGCCCTGGACTCCGCCAAGAGACCCAGTACTTC. The rearrangement links TRBV12-5 to TRBJ2-5; perhaps TRBD2 as D (5 bases). Germline V lookup: CDR1 LGHNT, CDR2 FRNRAP. The V end lost 6 bases, the J end lost 1 base, and 12 bases lay between the germline ends. The CDR3 is 14 amino acids.

Worth noting for this clone: One junction end disagrees with the germline gene, perhaps due to a read error. The CDR3 bases are TGTGCCAGCTCGAGGGAACAGCGGGCTCTGGACTTC. It encodes CASSREQRALDF. The chain employs TRBV18 and TRBJ2-7; D possibly corresponds to TRBD2 (6 bases). Germline CDR1 KGHSH, CDR2 LQKENI. This CDR3 contains 12 residues.

The V gene is TRBV11-2, the J gene TRBJ2-3; 7 bases are a match to TRBD1. The CDR3 sequence is 15 residues long. V shed 3 bases, J shed 2 bases, and the junction held 5 bases outside the gene matches. The germline gives CDR1 SGHAT, CDR2 FQNNGV. The CDR3 region is CASSLQGTATDTQYF. The CDR3 DNA sequence: TGTGCCAGCAGCTTGCAAGGGACAGCCACAGATACGCAGTATTTT. Together with reference TRBV11-2 and TRBJ2-3, the CDR3 gives the full variable domain: EAGVAQSPRYKIIEKRQSVAFWCNPISGHATLYWYQQILGQGPKLLIQFQNNGVVDDSQLPKDRFSAERLKGVDSTLKIQPAKLEDSAVYLCASSLQGTATDTQYFGPGTRLTVL.

This clone has a single count. This chain uses TRBV6-5 with TRBJ2-5; no firm D call. This CDR3 region has 14 residues. V gave up 7 bases and J gave up 2 bases, with 14 bases separating them. Per the germline V gene, CDR1 is MNHEY and CDR2 is SVGAGI. The CDR3 DNA is TGTGCCAGCAAGAAGTGGGCACTTCAAGAGACCCAGTACTTC. Its protein product is CASKKWALQETQYF.